A selection of T cell receptor beta chains follows, all from one sample in a study of T cell repertoires in cytomegalovirus infection. TCRdb re-called the reads with MiXCR, one entry per CDR3 protein. The data contain 200,000 to 300,000 distinct CDR3 sequences, roughly an eighth of them seen just once; the ten biggest clones take up roughly 1.7%. Input material: PBMCs. Source of these receptors: a human donor in good health (CMV status not recorded). Some clones in this sample may be carry-over from other donors' samples. Each CDR3 is given with its conserved first and last residue. D genes are given only for firm matches. The listing skips clone size in some rows; elsewhere it reads once, few, many or a size class.

>TRBV19|NA|TRBD1|TRBJ2-1
TGTGCCAGTAGTCCGGGACAGGGGGACTACAATGAGCAGTTCTTC
CASSPGQGDYNEQFF
>TRBV6-2/TRBV6-3|many|TRBD1|TRBJ1-5
TGTGCCAGCAGTGGGGACAGGGGTCAGCCCCAGCATTTT
CASSGDRGQPQHF
>TRBV7-2|many|TRBD2|TRBJ2-5
TGTGCCAGCAGCTTAAAAACTAGCGGGGGGCTGGAGACCCAGTACTTC
CASSLKTSGGLETQYF
>TRBV29-1|few|NA|TRBJ2-1
TGCAGCGTTGTCACCTTGGTTACGATCTCCTACAATGAGCAGTTCTTC
CSVVTLVTISYNEQFF
>TRBV5-6|few|TRBD2|TRBJ2-7
TGTGCCAGCAGCTCCCTAGCGGGAGGGCCGGTCGAGCAGTACTTC
CASSSLAGGPVEQYF
>TRBV20-1|NA|TRBD1|TRBJ2-1
TGCAGTGCTAGAGGTCCTATGACAGGGGGGCGGAATGAGCAGTTCTTC
CSARGPMTGGRNEQFF
>TRBV12-3/TRBV12-4|few|NA|TRBJ2-7
TGTGCCAGCTCATCGAGCCACGAGCAGTACTTC
CASSSSHEQYF
>TRBV20-1|NA|NA|TRBJ1-2
TGCAGTGCCCCGGACAGCCCTAACTATGGCTACACCTTC
CSAPDSPNYGYTF
>TRBV19|many|NA|TRBJ2-3
TGTGCCAGTAGAAGAGCAGGGAGCACAGATACGCAGTATTTT
CASRRAGSTDTQYF
>TRBV7-2|many|NA|TRBJ1-5
TGTGCCAGCAGCCGAGGACCTTGGGGGGACAATCAGCCCCAGCATTTT
CASSRGPWGDNQPQHF
>TRBV7-8|many|NA|TRBJ2-7
TGTGCCAGCAGCCCCAGCAGGGCATACGAGCAGTACTTC
CASSPSRAYEQYF
>TRBV19|many|TRBD1|TRBJ1-2
TGTGCCACCTGGACAGGGGGCCTCTATGGCTACACCTTC
CATWTGGLYGYTF
>TRBV5-1|many|TRBD2|TRBJ2-7
TGCGCCAGCAGCCCAGTGACTAGCGGGGGGAGGGAGCAGTACTTC
CASSPVTSGGREQYF
>TRBV27|NA|TRBD1|TRBJ2-7
TGTGCCAGCAGTTTTGGACAGGGTCTATCCGAGCAGTACTTC
CASSFGQGLSEQYF
>TRBV11-2|NA|NA|TRBJ2-5
TGTGCCAGCAGCCTCGCCGAGACAGTTCAAGAGACCCAGTACTTC
CASSLAETVQETQYF
>TRBV7-8|NA|TRBD1|TRBJ2-7
TGTGCCAGCAGCTCCGCCGGGACAGGGTGGGGAGAGCAGTACTTC
CASSSAGTGWGEQYF
>TRBV7-2|many|NA|TRBJ1-3
TGTGCCAGCAGCTTAAACAGTCTTTACTCTGGAAACACCATATATTTT
CASSLNSLYSGNTIYF
>TRBV24-1|few|TRBD1|TRBJ1-5
TGTGCCACCAGTGATCGGGACAGCTCAAATCAGCCCCAGCATTTT
CATSDRDSSNQPQHF
>TRBV5-4|many|TRBD1|TRBJ2-5
TGTGCCAGCAGCGGACAGGGTGGACCGGAGACCCAGTACTTC
CASSGQGGPETQYF
>TRBV14|many|NA|TRBJ1-2
TGTGCCAGCAGCCAAAGGCCAGGTGCTAGCTATGGCTACACCTTC
CASSQRPGASYGYTF
>TRBV20-1|few|TRBD2|TRBJ2-1
TGCAGTGCTAGGGGACTAGCGGGAGACGGTGAGCAGTTCTTC
CSARGLAGDGEQFF
>TRBV2|NA|TRBD1|TRBJ1-1
TGTGCCAGCAGACAGGGGGCGAACACTGAAGCTTTCTTT
CASRQGANTEAFF
>TRBV10-3|NA|TRBD2|TRBJ2-5
TGTGCCATCAGTGGGTCGCGGGGGTTAGAGACCCAGTACTTC
CAISGSRGLETQYF
>TRBV7-2|many|NA|TRBJ1-5
TGTGCCAGCAGCTTCACGGCAGATAGACAGCCCCAGCATTTT
CASSFTADRQPQHF
>TRBV6-2/TRBV6-3|NA|TRBD2|TRBJ2-1
TGTGCCAGCAGTTACTGGGGACTAGGGGAGCAGTTCTTC
CASSYWGLGEQFF
>TRBV7-2|many|NA|TRBJ2-5
TGTGCCAGCAGCTTAGTACGGAGACAAGAGACCCAGTACTTC
CASSLVRRQETQYF
>TRBV5-1|few|NA|TRBJ2-3
TGCGCCAGCAGCCTGGGAAGGAGTGGGGGCACAGATACGCAGTATTTT
CASSLGRSGGTDTQYF
>TRBV6-2/TRBV6-3|many|NA|TRBJ2-3
TGTGCCAGCAGTTATGACAGGCCTCCCGCAGATACGCAGTATTTT
CASSYDRPPADTQYF
>TRBV27|many|NA|TRBJ2-2
TGTGCCAGCAGTTTAGCAGTTGGGGGCACCGGGGAGCTGTTTTTT
CASSLAVGGTGELFF
>TRBV20-1|NA|TRBD2|TRBJ2-1
TGCAGTGCCCCGGGACTAGCGGCCCGAGCCGCCTACAATGAGCAGTTCTTC
CSAPGLAARAAYNEQFF
>TRBV7-2|few|TRBD1|TRBJ1-2
TGTGCCAGCAGCCCAACCGGGACAGGGGTATATGGCTACACCTTC
CASSPTGTGVYGYTF
>TRBV6-8|NA|TRBD2|TRBJ2-7
TGTGCCAGCAGTTACTCGGGGGAACTAGCGGGCGAGCAGTACTTC
CASSYSGELAGEQYF
>TRBV11-2|few|TRBD2|TRBJ2-1
TGTGCCAGCAGCTCAATCGGGGGGTACAATGAGCAGTTCTTC
CASSSIGGYNEQFF
>TRBV7-3|many|TRBD1|TRBJ1-1
TGTGCCAGCAGCAGGTCGAATGGTGGGACAGCTGAAGCTTTCTTT
CASSRSNGGTAEAFF
>TRBV4-3|many|NA|TRBJ1-1
TGCGCCAGCAGCCAAGACCCACTAGGGAACACTGAAGCTTTCTTT
CASSQDPLGNTEAFF
>TRBV29-1|NA|TRBD2|TRBJ2-7
TGCAGCGTCCACCCGGGGGGTTTCTACGAGCAGTACTTC
CSVHPGGFYEQYF
>TRBV19|NA|TRBD1|TRBJ1-4
TGTGCCAGTTCTAACAGGGGGGGCGAAAAACTGTTTTTT
CASSNRGGEKLFF
>TRBV9|NA|NA|TRBJ2-3
TGTGCCAGCAAACCGGTTACCACGGCGGGGATAGCCACAGATACGCAGTATTTT
CASKPVTTAGIATDTQYF
>TRBV5-5|many|NA|TRBJ2-5
TGTGCCAGCAGCGAGGTCGCGGGACAAGAGACCCAGTACTTC
CASSEVAGQETQYF